This T cell receptor (beta chain) was sequenced for a study of response to subunit inactivated influenza vaccine. TCRdb re-analysed the RT-PCR reads in MiXCR, keeping a single row per CDR3 protein. The sample has roughly 620,000 distinct CDR3 sequences; approximately 10% are singletons. This clonotype was seen a handful of times. Separately, the same data were catalogued under a study of T cells expressing NK-cell markers. That work adds: What made the TCR beta cDNA was 5'RACE template switching with UMIs. It was from sorted CD3+CD56+NKG2C+, CD3+CD56+NKG2C- and CD3+CD56-NKG2C+ T cells that TCR beta repertoires came. A handful of donors carried dominant NKG2C+ clonotypes that made up roughly 1.0-7.5% of their CD8+ T cells. These clonotypes additionally ranked first within the CD3+CD56-NKG2C+ fraction of a few donors. It is unclear if expanded NKG2C-expressing clones target HCMV antigens.

The sample was PBMCs from blood, taken on the day of vaccination. This TCR was sampled from a man aged 50 to 59 who received an inactivated influenza vaccine.

CDR3 sequence: CASSARTGSGGETQYF. The CDR3 DNA reads TGTGCCAGCAGCGCACGGACAGGGTCTGGGGGAGAGACCCAGTACTTC. The chain combines TRBV7-2 with TRBJ2-5, with TRBD1 matching over 8 bases. Per germline, CDR1 SGHTA and CDR2 FQGNSA. V gave up 5 bases and J gave up 4 bases; unmatched junction bases: 12. The length of the CDR3 is 16 residues.